This T cell receptor beta chain was identified in a study of OX40 agonist ivuxolimab in advanced cancers. Overall study results and limits: At 0.1-3.0 mg/kg, partial responders had clonal expansion among the lowest observed.

This clone was detected once. Its antigen is not known. From germline, CDR1 is MNHNY and CDR2 SVGAGI (reference sequence). The CDR3 sequence is 13 residues long. The germline V and J ends were trimmed by 10 bases and 0 bases, with 7 bases remaining between them. Sequencing used immunoSEQ multiplex PCR; TCRdb keeps in-frame clones, though not all of them. The sample yields approximately 50,000 clones, roughly 89% seen once. The rearrangement uses TRBV6-6 and TRBJ2-6; D gene ambiguous. The receptor was isolated from an adult with an advanced solid tumor such as melanoma, head and neck, liver or kidney cancer. The specimen comprised CD4+ or CD8+ T cells sorted from blood, sampled in a trial of the OX40 agonist ivuxolimab. The CDR3: CATKSSGANVLTF. CDR3 DNA sequence: TGTGCCACAAAGAGCTCTGGGGCCAACGTCCTGACTTTC.